This TCR beta chain is from a study of blood T cell repertoires in COVID-19. The germline gives CDR1 SGHTA, CDR2 FQGTGA. V dropped 5 bases and J dropped 4 bases, with 19 bases sitting between them. The CDR3 is 16 residues long. Original processing methods: The assay estimated nucleated cells by amplifying reference gene primers. Repertoires were generated with immunoSEQ multiplex PCR, while TCRdb's copy carries only in-frame clones and drops some. V and J calls and clone size come straight from that table; D and trimming were deduced from the DNA. Of approximately 120,000 clones in the sample, roughly four fifths were seen once.

Sequencing was done on a sample of peripheral blood. The origin of this receptor is a man between 60 and 75 years old with acute or convalescent COVID-19. The chain recombines TRBV7-3 with TRBJ2-3; perhaps TRBD1 as D (5 bases). CDR3 nucleotides: TGTGCCAGCAGCCGAGACCCCGGACAAACAGCAGATACGCAGTATTTT. Residues: CASSRDPGQTADTQYF.